This T cell receptor beta chain stems from a study of cytomegalovirus exposure and HLA in healthy donors. The CDR3 is made up of 13 amino acids. From germline, CDR1 is SGHDT and CDR2 YYEEEE. The V and J ends lost 0 bases and 7 bases respectively, with 10 bases between them. This clone came up once. PCR primers comprised 60 Vbeta and 13 Jbeta primers. Using immunoSEQ multiplex PCR, the repertoire was profiled, and TCRdb retains in-frame clones only, with some absent. The sample lists approximately 44,000 clones; about nine tenths were seen once. Sequencing was performed on PBMCs. The sequence was obtained from a middle-aged woman in good health and CMV-seropositive. The chain joins TRBV5-6 to TRBJ2-5; D possibly corresponds to TRBD2 (5 bases). The CDR3 loop reads CASSLDQAGTQYF. The CDR3 DNA sequence: TGTGCCAGCAGCTTGGATCAGGCGGGGACCCAGTACTTC.